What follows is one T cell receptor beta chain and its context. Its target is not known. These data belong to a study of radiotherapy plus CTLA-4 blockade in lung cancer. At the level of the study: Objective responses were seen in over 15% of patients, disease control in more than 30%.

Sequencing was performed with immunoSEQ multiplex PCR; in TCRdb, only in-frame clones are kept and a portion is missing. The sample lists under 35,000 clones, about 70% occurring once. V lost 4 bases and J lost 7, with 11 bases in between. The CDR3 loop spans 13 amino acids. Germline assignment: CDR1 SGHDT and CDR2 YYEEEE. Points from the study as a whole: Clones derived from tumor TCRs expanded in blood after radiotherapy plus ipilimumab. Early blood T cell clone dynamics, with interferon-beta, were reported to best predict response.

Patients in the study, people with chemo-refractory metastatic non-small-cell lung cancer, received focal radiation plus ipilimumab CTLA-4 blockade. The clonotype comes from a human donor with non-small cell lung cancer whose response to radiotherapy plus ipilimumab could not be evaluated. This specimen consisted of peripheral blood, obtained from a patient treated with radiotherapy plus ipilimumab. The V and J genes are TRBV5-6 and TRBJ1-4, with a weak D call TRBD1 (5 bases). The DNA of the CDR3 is TGTGCCAGCAGCCCCCTCGGGGGTGAAAAACTGTTTTTT. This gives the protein CASSPLGGEKLFF. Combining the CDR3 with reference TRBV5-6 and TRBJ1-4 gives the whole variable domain DAGVTQSPTHLIKTRGQQVTLRCSPKSGHDTVSWYQQALGQGPQFIFQYYEEEERQRGNFPDRFSGHQFPNYSSELNVNALLLGDSALYLCASSPLGGEKLFFGSGTQLSVL.